The rows below give T cell receptor beta chains drawn from one sample of a study of T cell responses to AZD1222 COVID-19 vaccine. Sequencing was performed with immunoSEQ multiplex PCR; in TCRdb, only in-frame clones are kept and a portion is missing. This sample has about 200,000 clones; about 94% occur once, and the top ten carry over 1.5%. This material consisted of peripheral blood, taken 28 days after the second dose of the MenACWY control vaccine. These receptor sequences come from an adult who received the MenACWY meningococcal vaccine as a control. CDR3s include the opening cysteine and the closing phenylalanine or tryptophan. D genes are given only for firm matches. Where a row states a size, it is once, few, many or the class of an expanded clone; other rows omit it.

>TRBJ2-7|TRBV4-2|-|-
TGTGCCAGCAGCCAAGAGGAGGAGACCTACGAGCAGTACTTC
CASSQEEETYEQYF
>TRBJ2-7|TRBV11-2|TRBD2|-
TGTGCCAGCAGCTCGTCTAGCGGCCCATCAGAGCAGTACTTC
CASSSSSGPSEQYF
>TRBJ2-3|TRBV28|-|-
TGTGCCAGCGGCGGAGCGTCAGGTACGCAGTATTTT
CASGGASGTQYF
>TRBJ1-1|TRBV5-5|-|-
TGTGCCAGCAGCTTGGCGGGCAGGGTGAACACTGAAGCTTTCTTT
CASSLAGRVNTEAFF
>TRBJ2-1|TRBV7-2|-|-
TGTGCCAGCAGCTTAGCTTGGAACAATGAGCAGTTCTTC
CASSLAWNNEQFF
>TRBJ2-5|TRBV12-3/TRBV12-4|-|-
TGTGCCAGCGCCCGGAGGGGGGAGGAGACCCAGTACTTC
CASARRGEETQYF
>TRBJ1-4|TRBV5-1|-|-
TGCGCCAGCAGCTTGTACGAGGATGAAAAACTGTTTTTT
CASSLYEDEKLFF
>TRBJ2-7|TRBV7-2|TRBD1|-
TGTGCCAGCAGCTTATCGGGACAGGGAGGTCGCTACGAGCAGTACTTC
CASSLSGQGGRYEQYF
>TRBJ2-1|TRBV18|TRBD2|once
TGTGCCAGCTCACCAAGGGCTAGCGGGCTAAGCTCCTACAATGAGCAGTTCTTC
CASSPRASGLSSYNEQFF
>TRBJ2-7|TRBV6-5|TRBD1|few
TGTGCCAGCAGTTGGGCGAGGACAGGCGGAGAGCAGTACTTC
CASSWARTGGEQYF
>TRBJ2-5|TRBV2|-|-
TGTGCCAGCAGAGCATTAGCTCGGACAGTCCAAGAGACCCAGTACTTC
CASRALARTVQETQYF
>TRBJ2-7|TRBV7-6|-|-
TGTGCCAGCAGCTCAAAAAAGGGACCCTCCTACGAGCAGTACTTC
CASSSKKGPSYEQYF
>TRBJ1-1|TRBV7-2|-|-
TGTGCCAGCAGCTTAAGGACGGGAACAAACACTGAAGCTTTCTTT
CASSLRTGTNTEAFF
>TRBJ1-2|TRBV5-6|TRBD1|-
TGTGCCAGCAGCTTGGCGACAGGGGGCTACACCTTC
CASSLATGGYTF
>TRBJ1-6|TRBV7-9|TRBD1|-
TGTGCCACCGAAAATCCAGGGGGGGATTCACCCCTCCACTTT
CATENPGGDSPLHF
>TRBJ2-7|TRBV5-4|-|once
TGTGCCAGCAGCCCCGCCCGAGGACTCGAGCAGTACTTC
CASSPARGLEQYF